The rows below give T cell receptor beta chains drawn from one sample of a study of vaccination and CD4 T cells after COVID-19. Their cognate antigens are unknown. Each CDR3 protein gets one entry after TCRdb re-called the PCR reads with MiXCR. The sample lists 3,000 to 4,000 distinct CDR3 sequences, less than 40% occurring once. Sequenced input: CD4+ T cells from blood, cultured in vitro. The receptors shown here come from a human donor who had recovered from COVID-19. The CDR3 runs from the conserved cysteine through the conserved F or W. The D gene is left open where the match is weak. Clone size is not always given. Where it is, it says once, few, many or a class for expanded clones.

clone_size	v_call	j_call	d_call	cdr3_aa	cdr3_nt
once	TRBV7-6	TRBJ2-7	NA	CASSLALAYEQYF	TGTGCCAGCAGCTTAGCTTTAGCCTACGAGCAGTACTTC
NA	TRBV6-5	TRBJ1-5	NA	CASSYKSYNQPQHF	TGTGCCAGCAGTTACAAGTCGTACAATCAGCCCCAGCATTTT
few	TRBV30	TRBJ1-6	NA	CAWREGQFNSPLHF	TGTGCCTGGAGGGAAGGACAGTTTAATTCACCCCTCCACTTT
NA	TRBV20-1	TRBJ1-2	NA	CSARSGTMEGYTF	TGCAGTGCCCGATCCGGGACGATGGAAGGCTACACCTTC
few	TRBV5-1	TRBJ2-7	NA	CASSLDTPYEQYF	TGCGCCAGCAGCTTGGACACTCCCTACGAGCAGTACTTC
medium-sized	TRBV2	TRBJ1-2	TRBD1	CASSGTGFYGYTF	TGTGCCAGCAGTGGGACAGGATTCTATGGCTACACCTTC
NA	TRBV9	TRBJ2-2	NA	CASSVAYQGIAGELFF	TGTGCCAGCAGCGTAGCTTACCAGGGGATCGCCGGGGAGCTGTTTTTT
NA	TRBV11-3	TRBJ1-3	NA	CASSLGPPNSGNTIYF	TGTGCCAGCAGCTTAGGGCCTCCTAACTCTGGAAACACCATATATTTT
NA	TRBV27	TRBJ2-7	NA	CASSFYSDSPTYEQYF	TGTGCCAGCAGTTTCTACTCGGACAGTCCGACCTACGAGCAGTACTTC
NA	TRBV6-1	TRBJ1-2	NA	CASSEAAVVGSNYGYTF	TGTGCCAGCAGTGAAGCTGCGGTGGTAGGGTCGAACTATGGCTACACCTTC
NA	TRBV4-1	TRBJ2-7	NA	CASSQAPATYEQYF	TGCGCCAGCAGCCAAGCCCCCGCGACCTACGAGCAGTACTTC
NA	TRBV19	TRBJ1-2	TRBD1	CASHRGRSSNYGYTF	TGTGCCAGCCACAGGGGGCGAAGCTCTAACTATGGCTACACCTTC